This T cell receptor beta chain stems from a study of blood T cell repertoires in COVID-19 (dated by TCRdb to about 2020). For the wider study: Collaborator samples came from the United States, Italy and Spain and covered acute and convalescent phases of COVID-19. The material from the prospective study consisted of cDNA or gDNA derived from T cells, B-cell-depleted T cells, or PBMCs. Deeply sampled blood TCRbeta repertoires from subjects exposed to, actively infected with, or recovered from COVID-19 were included in the dataset. The repertoires were made available in a free public database intended to serve as a resource for research on the immune response to SARS-CoV-2. The samples were drawn from the first 160 participants of the ongoing ImmuneRACE study and from 1,200 or so subjects provided by 6 global collaborators. Sample metadata almost always included a de-identified subject ID, COVID-19 status, age in years and sex. Where available, HLA class I and class II types were taken from metadata supplied by the sample provider and were not determined by assay-based typing. Beyond this particular receptor, the publication reports: The quantity of clinical and demographic metadata differed by source and by participant and was supplied without curation.

As concerns this clone: The antigen it binds to is not known. No qualities accompany the bases; no much larger clone lies one base away.

Another Seattle source contributed samples from volunteer blood donors who had recovered from COVID-19. Whole blood was collected in K2EDTA tubes by collaborating institutions according to the institutions' own protocols. For TCRbeta analysis, collaborators shipped samples as frozen whole blood, isolated PBMCs, or DNA extracted from either of those sample types. According to the germline V gene (reference sequence), CDR1 reads GTSNPN and CDR2 reads SVGIG. The trim is 3 bases for V and 5 bases for J, with a gap of 18 bases between the germline ends. Including the terminal cysteine and phenylalanine, the CDR3 comprises 15 residues. Of the read, only the CDR3 DNA is kept; its 45 bases are in frame from base 1. TCRbeta CDR3 regions were amplified from genomic DNA by means of the immunoSEQ Assay, a bias-controlled multiplex PCR. Regarding the original processing steps: Within the assay, amplification of reference gene primers was used to estimate how many nucleated cells each sample contained. To quantify the absolute abundance of each unique TCRbeta CDR3 rearrangement, sequence reads were collapsed and filtered. For each sample, productive Simpson clonality was calculated as the square root of Simpson's diversity index over productive rearrangements. In its TCRdb copy, this immuneACCESS table keeps in-frame sequences only and misses some clones. Where compared with another copy, unresolved V genes explain less than half of these, and the others have no known cause. V, J and clone size are those of that table, while D and trimming were read from the DNA. The sample profile shows 200,000 to 250,000 clones; about 80% of them were found once. Approximately 3% of the sample comes from the top ten.

This TCR derives from a woman younger than 45 who had recovered from COVID-19. The source material was peripheral blood. The chain joins TRBV30 to TRBJ2-3, and possibly TRBD2, on 5 matching bases. CDR3 reads: CAWSLSLAIKDTQYF. The DNA reads as follows: TGTGCCTGGAGCCTCTCCCTAGCAATTAAAGATACGCAGTATTTT.